This record concerns one T cell receptor beta chain sequence. Its antigen is unknown. Together with a sample-barcoded 5' primer, a J-beta primer mix was included in a second PCR lasting about 6 to 12 cycles. TCRdb re-derived calls from the 5' RACE reads in MiXCR, one entry per CDR3 protein. Among roughly 680,000 distinct CDR3 sequences listed, 40% to 65% were seen once. This sample is part of a study of blood T cells in healthy people across ages. Overall study findings and caveats: Aged donors had fewer naive CD4+ cells and lower diversity than long-lived donors.

Per germline, CDR1 SQVTM and CDR2 ANQGSEA. This CDR3 spans 15 amino acids. The ends lost 6 bases at V and 3 bases at J; junction bases unmatched: 9. The clonotype originates from a woman aged 80 or over in good health. Sample: blood. The genes are TRBV29-1 and TRBJ2-3, with 10 bases identical to TRBD1. CDR3 protein: CSVDLDRGQTDTQYF. DNA of the CDR3: TGCAGCGTCGACTTAGACAGGGGGCAGACAGATACGCAGTATTTT.